The subject of this entry is one TCR beta chain. Generated by immunoSEQ multiplex PCR, the TCRdb table keeps only in-frame clones and is missing some. The table lists about 7,300 clones, roughly 80% of them singletons. This specimen comes from a study of OX40 agonist ivuxolimab in advanced cancers. The receptor was derived from an adult with an advanced solid tumor such as melanoma, head and neck, liver or kidney cancer. Source: CD4+ or CD8+ T cells sorted from blood, taken in a trial of the OX40 agonist ivuxolimab.

DNA of the CDR3: TGCGCCAGCAGCCAAGACAGTTGGGGCTCCAGCTACGAGCAGTACTTC. Protein sequence: CASSQDSWGSSYEQYF. The V and J genes are TRBV4-1 and TRBJ2-7; D perhaps matches TRBD1 (5 bases). Per germline, CDR1 MGHRA and CDR2 YSYEKL. The CDR3 sequence is 16 residues long. Trimming removed 0 bases at V and 3 bases at J, with 15 bases between.